Shown below are 3 T cell receptor beta chains from a single sample sequenced in a study of spatial heterogeneity in lung cancer (dated by TCRdb to between 2019 and 2020). Their target antigens are unknown. Library preparation was by 5' RACE. Sequencing used a NextSeq 500. TCRdb's own reprocessing of the public reads used fastp at Q25 and MiXCR and kept productive beta chains. Every distinct CDR3 protein forms one entry, paired with its most common genes and DNA. The sample table records 9,400 or so distinct CDR3 sequences; over 7.5% of these occur just once. The ten largest clones represent about 13% of the sample. This specimen's time point label, interpreted: sample taken at primary tumor resection. What the research found in general, with its limitations: A correlation was observed between the number of expanded intratumoral alpha and beta TCRs and the tumor nonsynonymous mutation count.

The sample here was lung tumor tissue, taken at surgery. Every receptor here comes from a female donor with early-stage non-small cell lung cancer.

This clonotype was observed a few times. The chain links TRBV29-1 to TRBJ2-1; maybe TRBD2 (5 bases). This CDR3 comprises 11 residues. Germline values: CDR1 SQVTM, CDR2 ANQGSEA. V lost 7 bases, J lost 4 bases, and 8 bases lay in between. DNA for the CDR3: TGCAGCGGAGGGATGTACAATGAGCAGTTCTTC. Its translation is CSGGMYNEQFF.

This chain links TRBV18 with TRBJ1-5; D is undetermined. Germline CDR1 reads KGHSH; CDR2 reads LQKENI. The CDR3 has 13 amino acids. V lost 5 bases, J lost 1 base, and 6 bases lay in between. The DNA of the CDR3 is TGTGCCAGCTCAACTTACAGCAATCAGCCCCAGCATTTT. Translation: CASSTYSNQPQHF.

The chain couples TRBV20-1 to TRBJ1-4; D is possibly TRBD1 (6 bases). Trimming cost V 0 bases and J 6 bases, with 11 bases left between them. This CDR3 region has 14 residues. Germline values: CDR1 DFQATT, CDR2 SNEGSKA (reference sequence). The CDR3 loop is CSARDRAGDEKLFF. CDR3 bases: TGCAGTGCTAGAGATCGGGCAGGGGATGAAAAACTGTTTTTT.